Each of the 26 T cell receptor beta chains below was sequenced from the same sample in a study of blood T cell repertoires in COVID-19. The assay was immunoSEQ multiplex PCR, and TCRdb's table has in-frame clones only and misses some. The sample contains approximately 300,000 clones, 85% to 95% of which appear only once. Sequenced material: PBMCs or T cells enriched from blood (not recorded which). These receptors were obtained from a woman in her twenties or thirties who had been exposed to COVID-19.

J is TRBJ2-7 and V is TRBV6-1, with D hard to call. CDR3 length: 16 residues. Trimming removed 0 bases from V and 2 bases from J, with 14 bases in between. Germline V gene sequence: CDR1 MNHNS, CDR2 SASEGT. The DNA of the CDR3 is TGTGCCAGCAGTGAAGCTAAAATCACACGAACCTACGAGCAGTACTTC. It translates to CASSEAKITRTYEQYF.

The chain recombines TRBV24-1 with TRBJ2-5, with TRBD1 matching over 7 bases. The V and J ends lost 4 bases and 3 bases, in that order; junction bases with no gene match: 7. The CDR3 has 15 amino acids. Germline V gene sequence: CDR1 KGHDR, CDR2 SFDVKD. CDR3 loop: CATSDPGQAKETQYF. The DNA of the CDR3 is TGTGCCACCAGTGACCCCGGACAGGCGAAAGAGACCCAGTACTTC.

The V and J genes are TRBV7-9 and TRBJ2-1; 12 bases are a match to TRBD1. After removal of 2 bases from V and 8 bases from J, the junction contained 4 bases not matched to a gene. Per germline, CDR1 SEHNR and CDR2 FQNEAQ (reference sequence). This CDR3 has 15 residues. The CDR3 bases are TGTGCCAGCAGCTTAACCGGGACAGGGGGCGATGAGCAGTTCTTC. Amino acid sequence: CASSLTGTGGDEQFF.

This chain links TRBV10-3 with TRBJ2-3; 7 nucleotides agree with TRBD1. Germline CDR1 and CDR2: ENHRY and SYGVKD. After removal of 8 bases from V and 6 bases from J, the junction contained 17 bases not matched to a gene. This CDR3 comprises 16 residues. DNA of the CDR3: TGTGCCATCTCTCCCGCCGGGACAGAAAATTGGGATACGCAGTATTTT. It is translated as CAISPAGTENWDTQYF.

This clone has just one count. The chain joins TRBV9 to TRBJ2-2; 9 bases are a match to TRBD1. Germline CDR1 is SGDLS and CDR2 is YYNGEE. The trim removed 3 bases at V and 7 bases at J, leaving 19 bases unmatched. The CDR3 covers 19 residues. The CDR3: CASSATRGTGMIAIGELFF. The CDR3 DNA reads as TGTGCCAGCAGCGCCACCAGGGGGACAGGGATGATAGCCATCGGGGAGCTGTTTTTT.

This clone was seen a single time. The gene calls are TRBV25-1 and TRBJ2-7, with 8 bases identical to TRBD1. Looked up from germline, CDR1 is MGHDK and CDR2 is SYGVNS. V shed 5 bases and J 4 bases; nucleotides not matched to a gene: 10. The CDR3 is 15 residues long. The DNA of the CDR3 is TGTGCCAGCAGTTCTGGTACAGGGGGAAGGTACGAGCAGTACTTC. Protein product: CASSSGTGGRYEQYF.

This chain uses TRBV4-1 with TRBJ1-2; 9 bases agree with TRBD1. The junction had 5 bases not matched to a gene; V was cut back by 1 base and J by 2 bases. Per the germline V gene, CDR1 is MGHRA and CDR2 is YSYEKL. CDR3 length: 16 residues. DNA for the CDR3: TGCGCCAGCAGCCAAGGATGGACAGGGGTAAACTATGGCTACACCTTC. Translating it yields CASSQGWTGVNYGYTF.

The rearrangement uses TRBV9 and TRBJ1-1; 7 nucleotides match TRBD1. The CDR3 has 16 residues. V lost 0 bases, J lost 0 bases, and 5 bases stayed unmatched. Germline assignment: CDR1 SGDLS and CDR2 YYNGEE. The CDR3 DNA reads TGTGCCAGCAGCGTAGCCCCGGGACAGTTGAACACTGAAGCTTTCTTT. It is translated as CASSVAPGQLNTEAFF.

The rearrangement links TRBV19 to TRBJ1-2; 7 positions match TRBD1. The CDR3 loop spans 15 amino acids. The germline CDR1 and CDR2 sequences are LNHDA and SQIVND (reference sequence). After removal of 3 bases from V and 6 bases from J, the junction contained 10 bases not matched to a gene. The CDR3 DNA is TGTGCCAGTAGTATCAACTTACAGGGGTCCAATGGCTACACCTTC. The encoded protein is CASSINLQGSNGYTF. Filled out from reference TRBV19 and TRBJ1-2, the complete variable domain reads DGGITQSPKYLFRKEGQNVTLSCEQNLNHDAMYWYRQDPGQGLRLIYYSQIVNDFQKGDIAEGYSVSREKKESFPLTVTSAQKNPTAFYLCASSINLQGSNGYTFGSGTRLTVV.

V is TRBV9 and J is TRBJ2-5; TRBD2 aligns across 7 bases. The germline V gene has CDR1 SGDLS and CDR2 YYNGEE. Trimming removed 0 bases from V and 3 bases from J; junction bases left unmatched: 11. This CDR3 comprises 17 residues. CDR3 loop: CASSVGSVSGGEETQYF. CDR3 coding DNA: TGTGCCAGCAGCGTAGGTAGTGTCTCTGGGGGGGAAGAGACCCAGTACTTC.

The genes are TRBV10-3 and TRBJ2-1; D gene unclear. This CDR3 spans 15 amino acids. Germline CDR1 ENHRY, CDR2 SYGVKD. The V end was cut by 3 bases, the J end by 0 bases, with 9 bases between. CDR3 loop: CAISDFGSSYNEQFF. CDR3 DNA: TGTGCCATCAGTGACTTCGGTAGCTCCTACAATGAGCAGTTCTTC.

Here the CDR3 reads CASSSTGSWSSPLHF. The CDR3 nucleotides read TGTGCCAGCAGTTCGACAGGTTCGTGGAGTTCACCCCTCCACTTT. The rearrangement links TRBV27 to TRBJ1-6, with D perhaps TRBD1 (6 bases). V lost 4 bases to trimming and J lost 9 bases, with 16 bases between them. The CDR3 contains 15 residues. Germline CDR1 reads MNHEY; CDR2 reads SMNVEV (reference sequence).

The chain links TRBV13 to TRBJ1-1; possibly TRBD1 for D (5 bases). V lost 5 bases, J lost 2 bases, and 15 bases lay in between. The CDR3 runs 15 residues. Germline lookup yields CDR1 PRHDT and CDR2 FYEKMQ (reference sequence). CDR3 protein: CASSNGQGANTEAFF. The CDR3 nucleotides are TGTGCCAGCAGCAACGGACAAGGAGCCAACACTGAAGCTTTCTTT.

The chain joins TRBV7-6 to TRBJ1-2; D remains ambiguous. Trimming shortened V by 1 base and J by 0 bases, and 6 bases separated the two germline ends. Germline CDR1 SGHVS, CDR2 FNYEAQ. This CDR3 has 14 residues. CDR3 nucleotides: TGTGCCAGCAGCTTAGGGCCGTCTAACTATGGCTACACCTTC. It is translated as CASSLGPSNYGYTF.

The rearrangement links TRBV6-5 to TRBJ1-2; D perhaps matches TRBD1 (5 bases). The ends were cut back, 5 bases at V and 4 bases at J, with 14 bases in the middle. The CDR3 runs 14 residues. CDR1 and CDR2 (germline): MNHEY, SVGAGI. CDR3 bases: TGTGCCAGCAGTACTAGCATCAGGGCCTATGGCTACACCTTC. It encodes CASSTSIRAYGYTF.

The DNA of the CDR3 is TGTGCCACACAGCCAGACCTCTTTTTGGAGACCCAGTACTTC. It translates to CATQPDLFLETQYF. This sequence joins TRBV6-5 and TRBJ2-5; D is unclear. The CDR3 extends over 14 amino acids. Per germline, CDR1 MNHEY and CDR2 SVGAGI. V was cut by 10 bases and J by 5 bases, with 20 bases left in between.

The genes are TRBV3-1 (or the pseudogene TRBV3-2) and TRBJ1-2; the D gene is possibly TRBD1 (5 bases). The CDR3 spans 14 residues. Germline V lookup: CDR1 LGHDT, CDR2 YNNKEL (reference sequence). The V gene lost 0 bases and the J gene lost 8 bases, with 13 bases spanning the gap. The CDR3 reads CASSQDPTDRGYTF. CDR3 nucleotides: TGTGCCAGCAGCCAAGATCCGACAGATCGAGGCTACACCTTC.

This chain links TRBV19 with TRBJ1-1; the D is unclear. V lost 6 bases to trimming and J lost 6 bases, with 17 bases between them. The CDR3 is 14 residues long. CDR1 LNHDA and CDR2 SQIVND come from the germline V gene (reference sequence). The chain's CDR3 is CASRTGVVGAEAFF. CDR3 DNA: TGTGCCAGTAGGACGGGAGTTGTCGGGGCTGAAGCTTTCTTT.

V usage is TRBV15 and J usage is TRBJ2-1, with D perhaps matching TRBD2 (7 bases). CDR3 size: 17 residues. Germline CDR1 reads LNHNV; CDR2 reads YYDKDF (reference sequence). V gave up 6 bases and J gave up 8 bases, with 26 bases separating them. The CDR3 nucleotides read TGTGCCACCAGTAACCTCTGGACTAGGCGACAGGTCCATGAGCAGTTCTTC. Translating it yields CATSNLWTRRQVHEQFF.

The CDR3 protein is CASSLAGGKYNEQFF. The CDR3 DNA is TGTGCCAGCTCCCTAGCGGGGGGGAAATACAATGAGCAGTTCTTC. The chain is built from TRBV11-2 and TRBJ2-1; 12 nucleotides agree with TRBD2. V shed 8 bases and J 4 bases; nucleotides not matched to a gene: 6. CDR3 size: 15 residues. Per germline, CDR1 SGHAT and CDR2 FQNNGV.

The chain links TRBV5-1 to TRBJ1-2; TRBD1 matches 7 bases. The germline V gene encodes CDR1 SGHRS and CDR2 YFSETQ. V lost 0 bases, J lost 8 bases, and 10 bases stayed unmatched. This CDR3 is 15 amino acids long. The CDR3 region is CASSLGQGKVNGYTF. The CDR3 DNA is TGCGCCAGCAGCTTGGGACAGGGAAAAGTGAACGGCTACACCTTC.

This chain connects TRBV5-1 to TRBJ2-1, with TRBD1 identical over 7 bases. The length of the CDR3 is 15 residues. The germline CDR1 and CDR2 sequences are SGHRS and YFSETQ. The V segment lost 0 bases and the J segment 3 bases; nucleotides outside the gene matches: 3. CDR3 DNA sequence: TGCGCCAGCAGCTTGGGACAGGGCTACTACAATGAGCAGTTCTTC. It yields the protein CASSLGQGYYNEQFF. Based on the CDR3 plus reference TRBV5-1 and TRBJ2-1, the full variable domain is KAGVTQTPRYLIKTRGQQVTLSCSPISGHRSVSWYQQTPGQGLQFLFEYFSETQRNKGNFPGRFSGRQFSNSRSEMNVSTLELGDSALYLCASSLGQGYYNEQFFGPGTRLTVL.

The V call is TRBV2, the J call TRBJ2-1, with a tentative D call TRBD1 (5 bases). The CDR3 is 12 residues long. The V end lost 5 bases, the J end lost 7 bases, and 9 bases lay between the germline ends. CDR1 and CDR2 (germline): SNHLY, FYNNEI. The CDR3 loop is CASSTPGNEQFF. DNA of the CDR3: TGTGCCAGCAGTACCCCAGGGAATGAGCAGTTCTTC.

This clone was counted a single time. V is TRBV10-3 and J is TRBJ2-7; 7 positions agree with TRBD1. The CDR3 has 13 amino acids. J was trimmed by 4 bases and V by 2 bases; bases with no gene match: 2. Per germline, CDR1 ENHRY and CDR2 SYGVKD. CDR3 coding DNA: TGTGCCATCAGTGAGACACAGGGGTACGAGCAGTACTTC. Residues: CAISETQGYEQYF.

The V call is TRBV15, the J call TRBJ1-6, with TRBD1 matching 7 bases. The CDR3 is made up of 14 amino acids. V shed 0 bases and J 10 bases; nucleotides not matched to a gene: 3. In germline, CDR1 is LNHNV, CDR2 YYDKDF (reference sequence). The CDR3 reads CATSRDRGVSPLHF. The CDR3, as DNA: TGTGCCACCAGCAGAGACAGGGGGGTCTCACCCCTCCACTTT.

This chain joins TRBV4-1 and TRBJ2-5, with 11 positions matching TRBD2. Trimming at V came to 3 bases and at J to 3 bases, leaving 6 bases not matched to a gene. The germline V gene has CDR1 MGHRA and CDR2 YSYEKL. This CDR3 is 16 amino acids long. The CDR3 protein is CASSHGLAGGKETQYF. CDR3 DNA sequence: TGCGCCAGCAGCCATGGCCTAGCGGGGGGTAAAGAGACCCAGTACTTC.